This TCR beta chain was found in a study of T cell changes during pregnancy in multiple sclerosis. TCRdb keeps only in-frame clones here, not all; method: immunoSEQ multiplex PCR. Here the sample spans about 100,000 clones, almost 95% being singletons. The V gene end was trimmed by 0 bases and the J gene end by 1 base; junction bases not matched to a gene: 3. The CDR3 consists of 15 residues. The germline V gene has CDR1 SGDLS and CDR2 YYNGEE. The sample in question was peripheral blood, obtained before pregnancy. The chain couples TRBV9 to TRBJ2-7; TRBD1 matches 8 bases. The TCR comes from a female donor with multiple sclerosis, enrolled in a pregnancy study. The CDR3 DNA follows: TGTGCCAGCAGCGTAGGGGGACAGGTTTCCTACGAGCAGTACTTC. It yields the protein CASSVGGQVSYEQYF.